This record covers a single TCR beta chain. The antigen is undetermined. This entry belongs to a study of CD8 T cells in ankylosing spondylitis. Study-level results: Enrichment of disease-linked clones was reportedly significant in matched ankylosing spondylitis synovial fluid. Earlier reports found some motif variants in synovial fluid and blood in reactive arthritis.

TCRdb used MiXCR to reprocess the 5' RACE reads, holding one entry per CDR3 protein. Here the sample spans about 360,000 distinct CDR3 sequences, around 15% being singletons. The CDR3 length is 13 residues. The germline V gene encodes CDR1 MNHNS and CDR2 SASEGT. V lost 9 bases, J lost 4 bases, and 7 bases stayed unmatched. This sequence was found in a male donor with ankylosing spondylitis or in good health (not recorded which). The source material was blood, either unsorted or a sorted T cell fraction (not recorded which). The chain couples TRBV6-1 to TRBJ2-3, with 7 bases identical to TRBD1. CDR3 bases: TGTGCCAGAGGGGGCGATTTTCCAGATACGCAGTATTTT. Translated: CARGGDFPDTQYF.